A selection of T cell receptor beta chains follows, all from one sample in a study of blood T cell repertoires in COVID-19. Clones were sequenced by immunoSEQ multiplex PCR, and TCRdb holds only the in-frame ones, with some missing. The table has about 140,000 clones, about 87% seen once; the top ten hold about 11%. Sequenced input: PBMCs or T cells enriched from blood (not recorded which). The receptors were sampled from a man in his 60s who had recovered from COVID-19. Both conserved end residues are part of each CDR3. The D gene is left open where the match is weak. Rows give clone size only sometimes, using once, few, many, or a class for an expanded clone.

TRBJ2-5,TRBD1,TRBV11-3,-,CASSSGTGGHETQYF,TGTGCCAGCAGCTCCGGGACAGGGGGCCATGAGACCCAGTACTTC
TRBJ1-4,TRBD1,TRBV9,-,CASGTEFNEKLFF,TGTGCCAGCGGGACAGAATTTAATGAAAAACTGTTTTTT
TRBJ1-4,TRBD1,TRBV6-1,once,CASSGDRGETNEKLFF,TGTGCCAGCAGTGGGGACAGGGGAGAAACTAATGAAAAACTGTTTTTT
TRBJ2-5,-,TRBV18,once,CASSPRYQGSETQYF,TGTGCCAGCTCACCACGGTATCAGGGTTCGGAGACCCAGTACTTC
TRBJ1-5,-,TRBV6-5,-,CASSSGQNSNQPQHF,TGTGCCAGCAGTTCCGGACAAAATAGCAATCAGCCCCAGCATTTT
TRBJ2-5,TRBD2,TRBV5-5,-,CASSSGTSTSGRHPETQYF,TGTGCCAGCAGCTCCGGGACTTCGACTAGCGGGAGGCACCCAGAGACCCAGTACTTC
TRBJ1-5,-,TRBV7-6,-,CASSPNTTYSNQPQHF,TGTGCCAGCAGTCCCAACACGACTTATAGCAATCAGCCCCAGCATTTT
TRBJ2-5,-,TRBV27,-,CASSLSGAAETQYF,TGTGCCAGCAGTTTATCAGGGGCTGCTGAGACCCAGTACTTC
TRBJ2-3,-,TRBV6-1,-,CASSEVGETDTQYF,TGTGCCAGCAGTGAAGTCGGGGAGACAGATACGCAGTATTTT
TRBJ1-5,-,TRBV7-8,-,CASSLDFGLVHNQPQHF,TGTGCCAGCAGCTTAGACTTCGGACTCGTTCACAATCAGCCCCAGCATTTT
TRBJ2-7,-,TRBV14,-,CASSQDLSRGEYF,TGTGCCAGCAGCCAAGATCTTAGCCGGGGAGAGTACTTC